This is a list of T cell receptor beta chains from one sample in a study of T cells in Graves' hyperthyroidism and ophthalmopathy. One entry per CDR3 protein results from TCRdb running MiXCR on the multiplex PCR reads. Among roughly 720,000 distinct CDR3 sequences listed, around a sixth were seen once. Sequenced input: blood. These receptor sequences come from a middle-aged man with Graves' hyperthyroidism. Both conserved end residues are part of each CDR3. A D gene is named only where the DNA matches it firmly. The listing skips clone size in some rows; elsewhere it reads once, few, many or a size class.

J gene: TRBJ2-5
D gene: TRBD2
clone size: many
V gene: TRBV28
CDR3 protein: CASSSGTSGRTKETQYF
CDR3 DNA: TGTGCCAGCAGTTCCGGGACTAGCGGGAGGACAAAAGAGACCCAGTACTTC

J gene: TRBJ2-1
D gene: -
clone size: many
V gene: TRBV3-1
CDR3 protein: CASSQVVNEQFF
CDR3 DNA: TGTGCCAGCAGCCAAGTTGTCAATGAGCAGTTCTTC

J gene: TRBJ1-1
D gene: -
clone size: few
V gene: TRBV19
CDR3 protein: CASSRQATNTEAFF
CDR3 DNA: TGTGCCAGTAGCCGACAGGCGACGAACACTGAAGCTTTCTTT

J gene: TRBJ2-2
D gene: TRBD2
clone size: many
V gene: TRBV12-3/TRBV12-4
CDR3 protein: CASGRTSGRPNTGELFF
CDR3 DNA: TGTGCCAGCGGCAGGACTAGCGGGAGGCCGAACACCGGGGAGCTGTTTTTT

J gene: TRBJ2-3
D gene: TRBD1
clone size: -
V gene: TRBV5-1
CDR3 protein: CASNLDRARDTQYF
CDR3 DNA: TGCGCCAGCAACCTGGACAGGGCCAGAGATACGCAGTATTTT

J gene: TRBJ2-2
D gene: -
clone size: -
V gene: TRBV7-6
CDR3 protein: CASSVIPRELFF
CDR3 DNA: TGTGCCAGCAGCGTAATACCTCGGGAGCTGTTTTTT

J gene: TRBJ2-1
D gene: TRBD2
clone size: -
V gene: TRBV6-1
CDR3 protein: CASRREGNEQFF
CDR3 DNA: TGTGCCAGCAGACGGGAGGGCAATGAGCAGTTCTTC

J gene: TRBJ1-1
D gene: -
clone size: many
V gene: TRBV7-9
CDR3 protein: CASSATNAANTEAFF
CDR3 DNA: TGTGCCAGCAGCGCCACTAACGCAGCGAACACTGAAGCTTTCTTT

J gene: TRBJ2-7
D gene: TRBD2
clone size: -
V gene: TRBV7-2
CDR3 protein: CPSSISASGESYEQYF
CDR3 DNA: TGTCCCAGCAGCATCAGCGCTAGCGGAGAGTCCTACGAGCAGTACTTC

J gene: TRBJ1-2
D gene: -
clone size: few
V gene: TRBV28
CDR3 protein: CASAQASGNYGYTF
CDR3 DNA: TGTGCCAGCGCCCAGGCGAGCGGCAACTATGGCTACACCTTC